Sequencing of this TCR beta chain was carried out in a study of blood T cell repertoires in COVID-19. Study-level background: Acute-phase and convalescent COVID-19 samples originated in the United States, Italy and Spain.

This clone has only a few counts. This CDR3 has 13 amino acids. V gave up 4 bases and J gave up 9 bases, with 13 bases separating them. The germline V gene has CDR1 MNHEY and CDR2 SMNVEV (reference sequence). Authors' data handling: From reference gene primer amplification, estimates of nucleated cell counts were derived. The data were produced by immunoSEQ multiplex PCR, yet TCRdb's version contains in-frame clones alone and is incomplete. From that table come the V and J calls and clone size; the DNA was used to work out D and trimming. This table holds about 520,000 clones, 70% to 90% found once. The sample taken for sequencing was peripheral blood. This clonotype originated in a human donor in a cohort sampled during active COVID-19. J is TRBJ2-1 and V is TRBV27, with a tentative D call TRBD2 (7 bases). The CDR3 DNA reads TGTGCCAGCAGTTCTCGTAGGGGGGGTGAGCAGTTCTTC. This translates into CASSSRRGGEQFF.